In this sample, the clone carrying this T cell receptor beta chain is medium-sized. Its antigen is unknown. This specimen comes from a study of liver allograft versus peripheral blood T cells. At the level of the study: The study compared liver allograft T cell receptor repertoires against peripheral blood repertoires of liver transplant recipients.

Study-wide results and limits: There were reportedly differences between T cell receptor repertoires inside liver allografts and those in peripheral blood.

MiXCR, applied by TCRdb to the reads, yields one record per CDR3 protein. The sample shows more than 3,500 distinct CDR3 sequences, about a sixth of them seen only once. Germline lookup yields CDR1 DFQATT and CDR2 SNEGSKA (reference sequence). Between the trimmed V and J ends, which lost 0 bases and 3 bases, there was a span of 12 bases. The CDR3 consists of 14 residues. The rearrangement links TRBV20-1 to TRBJ2-7, with D possibly being TRBD2 (5 bases). This sequence was found in a human patient who had a liver transplant. The graft donor may have given rise to some T cells. DNA of the CDR3: TGCAGTGCTAGAGATCTCGAGGGAGACTACGAGCAGTACTTC. Its translation: CSARDLEGDYEQYF.